These 8 T cell receptor beta chains were sequenced from one sample in a study of neurological immune-mediated disorders. Using its own MiXCR run on the 5' RACE reads, TCRdb lists one record per CDR3 protein. The table shows more than 25,000 distinct CDR3 sequences, with about 4.1% occurring only once. The specimen sequenced was CD4+ T cells from blood. Receptors originate from a woman aged 40-49 years in good health.

The sample holds many counts of this clonotype. The chain recombines TRBV20-1 with TRBJ2-5, with D possibly TRBD2 on 5 matching bases. There are 11 residues in the CDR3. Trimming pared 4 bases from V and 7 bases from J, leaving 10 bases between. Germline assignment: CDR1 DFQATT and CDR2 SNEGSKA (reference sequence). The CDR3 sequence: CSATDSGTQYF. The DNA for the CDR3 is TGCAGTGCTACGGACTCGGGGACCCAGTACTTC.

This clonotype was picked up many times. In DNA form, the CDR3 reads TGTGCCAGTAGTATCGGGACAGGAGGTGGCCAGCCCCAGCATTTT. This translates into CASSIGTGGGQPQHF. The rearrangement joins TRBV19 to TRBJ1-5; 8 nucleotides match TRBD1. CDR3 size: 15 residues. Germline V gives CDR1 LNHDA, CDR2 SQIVND (reference sequence). Trimming took 3 bases from V and 7 from J; bases not matched to a gene: 8.

This clonotype was detected ten times or more. The chain joins TRBV14 to TRBJ1-1; D possibly corresponds to TRBD1 (6 bases). Germline CDR1 and CDR2: SGHDN and FVKESK. The CDR3 contains 14 residues. Trimming left V 2 bases short and J 2 bases short, with 9 bases between. The CDR3, as DNA: TGTGCCAGCAGCCAAAGACAGGCCAACACTGAAGCTTTCTTT. Translation gives CASSQRQANTEAFF.

This clonotype was counted ten times or more. The rearrangement joins TRBV18 to TRBJ2-7; D call uncertain. The CDR3 totals 12 residues. Trimming took 2 bases from V and 5 from J, leaving 7 bases between them. Germline CDR1 KGHSH, CDR2 LQKENI. CDR3: CASSPYRNEQYF. The CDR3, as DNA: TGTGCCAGCTCACCATACCGGAACGAGCAGTACTTC.

This clonotype was seen at least ten times. This chain joins TRBV19 and TRBJ2-1; 7 nucleotides align to TRBD1. The V and J ends lost 6 bases and 5 bases, in that order; junction bases with no gene match: 10. Germline loops: CDR1 LNHDA, CDR2 SQIVND (reference sequence). This CDR3 region has 15 residues. The CDR3 sequence is CASSPNLGQNNEQFF. As DNA, the CDR3 is TGTGCCAGTAGCCCGAACTTGGGACAGAACAATGAGCAGTTCTTC.

In this sample, this clonotype is medium-sized (0.01 to 0.1%). The chain carries TRBV18 and TRBJ1-1, with TRBD1 identical over 12 bases. The germline CDR1 and CDR2 sequences are KGHSH and LQKENI. The trim removed 5 bases at V and 8 bases at J, leaving 9 bases unmatched. The CDR3 contains 15 residues. The CDR3 region has the DNA TGTGCCAGCTCATCGGGACAGGGGGCTTCCCACGAAGCTTTCTTT. This translates into CASSSGQGASHEAFF.

This clonotype has a count of ten or more. This rearrangement joins TRBV6-2 or TRBV6-3 to TRBJ2-2, with D unclear. The CDR3 contains 13 residues. The ends were cut back, 2 bases at V and 3 bases at J, with 4 bases in the middle. From germline, CDR1 is MNHEY and CDR2 SVGEGT. This CDR3 reads CASSYGYTGELFF. The CDR3 DNA is TGTGCCAGCAGTTACGGGTACACCGGGGAGCTGTTTTTT.

This clonotype appeared many times. The genes are TRBV7-9 and TRBJ2-1, with 9 bases identical to TRBD2. This CDR3 comprises 15 residues. Germline trimming cut 5 bases from V and 7 bases from J; bases unmatched to any gene: 9. The germline V gene encodes CDR1 SEHNR and CDR2 FQNEAQ (reference sequence). This chain's CDR3 is CASSHKRGALNEQFF. CDR3 nucleotides: TGTGCCAGCAGCCACAAGCGGGGGGCCCTTAATGAGCAGTTCTTC.